These 15 T cell receptor beta chains were all obtained from the same sample, sequenced in a study of cytomegalovirus exposure and HLA in healthy donors. Sequencing used immunoSEQ multiplex PCR; TCRdb keeps in-frame clones, though not all of them. Here the sample spans about 150,000 clones, around 84% being singletons. Source material: PBMCs. The source is a human donor in good health.

This chain joins TRBV6-5 and TRBJ1-1; D is perhaps TRBD1 (5 bases). This CDR3 has 13 amino acids. The germline gives CDR1 MNHEY, CDR2 SVGAGI. The V gene lost 2 bases and the J gene lost 7 bases, with 11 bases spanning the gap. CDR3 region: CASSYGVGGEAFF. In DNA, the CDR3 is TGTGCCAGCAGTTACGGGGTCGGGGGTGAAGCTTTCTTT.

This chain connects TRBV15 to TRBJ1-6; 10 bases map to TRBD1. Per the germline V gene, CDR1 is LNHNV and CDR2 is YYDKDF (reference sequence). V dropped 1 base and J dropped 7; count of bases not matched to a gene: 1. The CDR3 is made up of 15 amino acids. In nucleotides, the CDR3 is TGTGCCACCAGCAGAGGGGACAGGGGAAATTCACCCCTCCACTTT. Encoded protein: CATSRGDRGNSPLHF.

This clone was seen a few times. The V call is TRBV7-9, the J call TRBJ1-2, with D possibly being TRBD1 (6 bases). V was shortened by 3 bases and J by 7 bases, with 18 bases between the two germline ends. From germline, CDR1 is SEHNR and CDR2 FQNEAQ (reference sequence). This CDR3 is 15 amino acids long. In nucleotides, the CDR3 is TGTGCCAGCAGCTTTCCCACCTTCGACAGGACTGGCTACACCTTC. It yields the protein CASSFPTFDRTGYTF.

The CDR3 loop is CASRTNGIWSPLHF. CDR3 coding DNA: TGCGCCAGCAGAACCAACGGGATCTGGTCACCCCTCCACTTT. The chain combines TRBV4-1 with TRBJ1-6; D is ambiguous. V lost 6 bases to trimming and J lost 10 bases, with 16 bases between them. This CDR3 comprises 14 residues. Germline-derived CDR1 and CDR2 are MGHRA and YSYEKL.

V is TRBV5-1 and J is TRBJ2-7; 11 bases fit TRBD2. The CDR3 is made up of 16 amino acids. The junction had 14 bases not matched to a gene; V was cut back by 0 bases and J by 12 bases. Germline CDR1 and CDR2: SGHRS and YFSETQ. DNA for the CDR3: TGCGCCAGCAGCTTGGATAAAACTAGCGGGAGCCTAGTCCGGTACTTC. This codes for CASSLDKTSGSLVRYF.

This chain connects TRBV28 to TRBJ2-3, with 10 positions matching TRBD2. Germline CDR1 is MDHEN and CDR2 is SYDVKM. The CDR3 sequence is 14 residues long. Trimming took 6 bases from V and 7 from J; bases not matched to a gene: 7. The CDR3 nucleotides read TGTGCCAGCAGCTTAGCGGGAGGCAGCCATACGCAGTATTTT. Protein product: CASSLAGGSHTQYF.

This clone was detected a few times. The CDR3 here is CSAGTANQPQHF. For the CDR3, the DNA is TGCAGCGCAGGGACAGCGAATCAGCCCCAGCATTTT. This sequence joins TRBV29-1 and TRBJ1-5; TRBD1 agrees at 7 bases. Per germline, CDR1 SQVTM and CDR2 ANQGSEA. This CDR3 contains 12 residues. J gave up 4 bases and V 7 bases, and 4 bases lay outside the gene matches. Filled out from reference TRBV29-1 and TRBJ1-5, the complete variable domain reads SAVISQKPSRDICQRGTSLTIQCQVDSQVTMMFWYRQQPGQSLTLIATANQGSEATYESGFVIDKFPISRPNLTFSTLTVSNMSPEDSSIYLCSAGTANQPQHFGDGTRLSIL.

This rearrangement joins TRBV5-1 to TRBJ2-7; 9 bases align to TRBD1. This CDR3 region has 16 residues. V was pared by 4 bases and J by 0 bases, with 8 bases of the junction left unmatched. Germline loops: CDR1 SGHRS, CDR2 YFSETQ. As DNA, the CDR3 is TGCGCCAGCAGCGGACAGGGGCCGCCAATCTCCTACGAGCAGTACTTC. Protein sequence: CASSGQGPPISYEQYF.

The chain links TRBV28 to TRBJ2-1, with 7 bases that match TRBD2. The CDR3 is 15 amino acids. Trimming removed 4 bases from V and 7 bases from J; junction bases left unmatched: 10. Germline lookup yields CDR1 MDHEN and CDR2 SYDVKM. The CDR3 sequence is CASSWRGSDPNEQFF. The CDR3 nucleotides read TGTGCCAGCAGTTGGCGCGGGAGCGATCCTAATGAGCAGTTCTTC.

This clone came up a few times. V and J are TRBV27 and TRBJ2-5, with D possibly matching TRBD1 (6 bases). Trimming shortened V by 6 bases and J by 4 bases, and 15 bases separated the two germline ends. The CDR3 contains 14 residues. Germline CDR1 is MNHEY and CDR2 is SMNVEV (reference sequence). The CDR3 is CASRGDIGGETQYF. CDR3 sequence (DNA): TGTGCCAGCAGAGGGGACATCGGAGGAGAGACCCAGTACTTC.

In its sample, this clone was seen many times. The rearrangement joins TRBV7-2 to TRBJ1-5; D not resolved. This CDR3 region has 13 residues. Germline CDR1 reads SGHTA; CDR2 reads FQGNSA. V was clipped by 3 bases and J by 4 bases, with 7 bases between them. The CDR3 nucleotides read TGTGCCAGCAGCTTGTGGAGAAATCAGCCCCAGCATTTT. Amino acid sequence: CASSLWRNQPQHF.

J is TRBJ1-4 and V is TRBV5-1; D not certain. The germline gives CDR1 SGHRS, CDR2 YFSETQ. The V gene lost 4 bases and the J gene lost 4 bases, with 5 bases spanning the gap. This CDR3 is 12 amino acids long. The CDR3 loop reads CASSQHNEKLFF. CDR3 sequence (DNA): TGCGCCAGCAGCCAACATAATGAAAAACTGTTTTTT.

The genes are TRBV5-1 and TRBJ1-3, with D uncertain. Trimming took 3 bases from V and 0 from J, leaving 13 bases between them. From germline, CDR1 is SGHRS and CDR2 YFSETQ. CDR3 length equals 16 residues. The CDR3 here is CASSSRQASSGNTIYF. For the CDR3, the DNA is TGCGCCAGCAGCTCCCGTCAGGCCAGCTCTGGAAACACCATATATTTT.

Turning to this clone: It is unclear where the CDR3 begins or ends on the DNA, so no DNA is shown, and the CDR3 is as TCRdb lists it. The gene calls are TRBV5-6 and TRBJ2-7; the table's TRBD2 call for D was not verified on the DNA. Including both end residues, the CDR3 is 16 amino acids long. Germline CDR1 is SGHDT and CDR2 is YYEEEE. The CDR3 spells CASSLGEFGAGSGAYF.

The chain links TRBV18 to TRBJ2-2, with 10 bases aligning to TRBD1. The ends lost 4 bases at V and 6 bases at J; junction bases unmatched: 2. The germline V gene has CDR1 KGHSH and CDR2 LQKENI. CDR3 size: 14 residues. CDR3 DNA: TGTGCCAGCTCACTGGGACAGGGGTCCGGGGAGCTGTTTTTT. Translation gives CASSLGQGSGELFF.